This T cell receptor beta chain came from a study of T cells in tuberculosis. Study-level background: In South Africa, adults with active tuberculosis were compared with IGRA-negative and latently infected IGRA-positive adolescents. Within 7 days of starting treatment, or before, PBMC were stored.

Germline-derived CDR1 and CDR2 are SGHKS and YYEKEE (reference sequence). This CDR3 contains 14 residues. With 4 bases clipped from V and 2 bases from J, the junction kept 4 bases outside the gene matches. Time point here: new active TB diagnosis, blood taken before or within 7 days of starting treatment. Libraries were prepared by immunoSEQ multiplex PCR; TCRdb keeps only in-frame clonotypes and omits some of them. The table includes more than 20,000 clones, 70% to 90% detected once. The material sequenced was PBMCs, taken at tuberculosis diagnosis. This TCR derives from an adult with tuberculosis. The chain uses TRBV5-5 and TRBJ2-7; 9 nucleotides agree with TRBD1. The CDR3: CASSAQGATYEQYF. CDR3 nucleotides: TGTGCCAGCAGCGCACAGGGGGCTACCTACGAGCAGTACTTC.